These 18 T cell receptor beta chains were sequenced from one sample in a study of T cells expressing NK-cell markers. TCRdb reanalyzed the 5' RACE reads and collapses them to one entry per CDR3 protein, without DNA. This listing includes 400,000 to 450,000 distinct CDR3 sequences. What was sequenced was blood T cells: a sorted CD56 or NKG2C T cell subset, CD4+ or CD8+ T cells, or bulk PBMC T cells (not recorded which). Every receptor here comes from a woman aged 18-70 years in good health.

Here the CDR3 reads CASSPWDRRETQYF. This chain links TRBV12-3 or TRBV12-4 with TRBJ2-5; TCRdb calls TRBD1, which cannot be checked without DNA. This CDR3 has 14 amino acids.

This CDR3 reads CASSQDRWDSEKLFF. The rearrangement uses TRBV4-3 and TRBJ1-4; lacking DNA, the TRBD1 call made by TCRdb goes unchecked. This CDR3 is 15 amino acids long. CDR1 is LGHNA, CDR2 YSLEER, per germline.

The rearrangement joins TRBV7-2 to TRBJ2-3. CDR3 length: 14 amino acids. The germline gives CDR1 SGHTA, CDR2 FQGNSA. The CDR3 protein is CASSRRVAADTQYF.

The gene calls are TRBV7-2 and TRBJ2-7; absent DNA, TCRdb's TRBD1 call cannot be checked. This CDR3 region has 16 residues. CDR1 and CDR2 from the germline V gene are SGHTA and FQGNSA. This CDR3 is CASSLGFDRGTYEQYF.

The rearrangement uses TRBV2 and TRBJ2-5; TCRdb's D call, TRBD1, is unchecked because there is no DNA. The germline V gene encodes CDR1 SNHLY and CDR2 FYNNEI. The CDR3 loop spans 15 amino acids. The CDR3 here is CASSEGLGQRETQYF.

V and J are TRBV5-6 and TRBJ2-3; TCRdb reports TRBD2, a call that lacks DNA to check it against. This CDR3 has 17 amino acids. Germline CDR1 reads SGHDT; CDR2 reads YYEEEE. CDR3 protein: CASSLSASGGSTDTQYF. Variable domain in full (rest from reference TRBV5-6 and TRBJ2-3): DAGVTQSPTHLIKTRGQQVTLRCSPKSGHDTVSWYQQALGQGPQFIFQYYEEEERQRGNFPDRFSGHQFPNYSSELNVNALLLGDSALYLCASSLSASGGSTDTQYFGPGTRLTVL.

The chain links TRBV18 to TRBJ2-1; the TCRdb call, TRBD2, lacks DNA for checking. The germline V gene has CDR1 KGHSH and CDR2 LQKENI. This CDR3 comprises 16 residues. The CDR3 reads CASSPISGVANNEQFF.

The rearrangement uses TRBV25-1 and TRBJ1-6. The CDR3 is 17 amino acids. CDR1 and CDR2 (germline): MGHDK, SYGVNS. This chain's CDR3 is CASSGSQLSSYNSPLHF.

The rearrangement links TRBV7-9 to TRBJ2-6. The CDR3 has 13 residues. Germline loops: CDR1 SEHNR, CDR2 FQNEAQ (reference sequence). The CDR3 reads CASDRSGANVLTF.

V is TRBV20-1 and J is TRBJ2-4; TCRdb's D gene call, TRBD1, goes unchecked for lack of DNA. Looked up from germline, CDR1 is DFQATT and CDR2 is SNEGSKA (reference sequence). There are 15 residues in the CDR3. The CDR3 sequence is CSANPPGEGLSIQYF.

The chain links TRBV6-4 to TRBJ1-1. Per germline, CDR1 MRHNA and CDR2 SNTAGT. The CDR3 runs to 13 residues. This CDR3 is CASRVDRNTEAFF.

The V gene is TRBV7-9, the J gene TRBJ1-2. The CDR3 contains 15 residues. In germline, CDR1 is SEHNR, CDR2 FQNEAQ (reference sequence). CDR3 loop: CASSLAAGYNYGYTF.

This chain links TRBV12-3 or TRBV12-4 with TRBJ1-1; the TRBD1 assignment by TCRdb is unverifiable without DNA. This CDR3 region has 12 residues. The CDR3 here is CASRGGGTEAFF.

The J gene is TRBJ2-3, the V gene TRBV7-8; TCRdb's D call, TRBD1, is unchecked because there is no DNA. The CDR3 consists of 16 residues. Germline V CDR1 and CDR2: SGHVS, FQNEAQ. CDR3 protein: CASSQMGPRDSDTQYF. The complete variable domain, with remaining parts taken from reference TRBV7-8 and TRBJ2-3, reads GAGVSQSPRYKVAKRGQDVALRCDPISGHVSLFWYQQALGQGPEFLTYFQNEAQLDKSGLPSDRFFAERPEGSVSTLKIQRTQQEDSAVYLCASSQMGPRDSDTQYFGPGTRLTVL.

V gene TRBV7-7 combines with J gene TRBJ1-4; without DNA, the TCRdb call of TRBD1 cannot be checked. CDR3 size: 15 residues. Germline loops: CDR1 SSHAT, CDR2 FNYEAQ (reference sequence). The CDR3 spells CASSSGRRWKGGLFF.

The rearrangement links TRBV12-3 or TRBV12-4 to TRBJ2-1; TCRdb returns TRBD2, unconfirmable since there is no DNA. CDR3 length: 19 residues. The CDR3 protein is CASVWGLAGGPGVYNEQFF.

The rearrangement uses TRBV19 and TRBJ2-1; TCRdb gives TRBD2 as the D gene, but with no DNA this cannot be confirmed. The length of the CDR3 is 17 residues. Germline V gene data show CDR1 as LNHDA and CDR2 as SQIVND (reference sequence). The CDR3: CASSILLGGGTDNEQFF.

The chain couples TRBV12-3 or TRBV12-4 to TRBJ2-1. The length of the CDR3 is 13 residues. CDR3 residues: CASSLSRNGEQFF.